This TCR beta chain was sequenced for a study of blood T cell repertoires in COVID-19. Study at large: The origin of the acute and convalescent COVID-19 samples was the United States, Italy and Spain. The cDNA or gDNA used as material had been derived from T cells, B-cell-depleted T cells, or PBMCs.

Germline lookup yields CDR1 SGHTS and CDR2 YDEGEE. The V and J ends lost 2 bases and 8 bases, in that order; junction bases with no gene match: 12. This CDR3 is 16 amino acids long. Original methodology: Nucleated cell counts were estimated from reference gene primer amplification. Produced via immunoSEQ multiplex PCR; TCRdb's table is partial and in-frame only. The V and J calls and the clone size are those of that table, but D and trimming were determined from the DNA. The sample includes roughly 180,000 clones, 85% to 90% of them seen just once. The sequenced sample was peripheral blood. The gene calls are TRBV5-8 and TRBJ2-1; TRBD2 agrees at 8 bases. This clonotype was obtained from a woman in her 30s with active or convalescent COVID-19. The CDR3 coding sequence is TGTGCCAGCAGCTTCCTGACTAGCGATGGAGTGGATGAGCAGTTCTTC. This translates into CASSFLTSDGVDEQFF.